The subject of this entry is one TCR beta chain. The record originates from a study of blood T cell repertoires in COVID-19. Repertoires were generated with immunoSEQ multiplex PCR, while TCRdb's copy carries only in-frame clones and drops some. The table records just over 300,000 clones, 70% to 90% of them present only once. Per germline, CDR1 LGHNA and CDR2 YNFKEQ. The CDR3 has 17 residues. The trim removed 3 bases at V and 7 bases at J, leaving 13 bases unmatched. The rearrangement joins TRBV4-2 to TRBJ1-5, with 9 bases matching TRBD1. The TCR comes from a man younger than 45 who had recovered from COVID-19. Source material: PBMCs or T cells enriched from blood (not recorded which). This chain's CDR3 is CASSHSAGQGSSQPQHF. Written as DNA, the CDR3 is TGTGCCAGCAGCCACTCCGCGGGACAGGGCTCTTCGCAGCCCCAGCATTTT.